This TCR beta chain comes out of a study of beta chain features in type 1 diabetes. Notes on the study in general: For patients and controls alike, PCR might favor shorter templates to the same degree.

About this clone: As yet, its antigen is unknown.

Reverse transcribing all isolated RNA meant expressed TCRB transcripts were sequenced. Method: immunoSEQ multiplex PCR; TCRdb's copy keeps in-frame clones and lacks some. The sample carries roughly 170,000 clones, about 13% recorded once. From germline, CDR1 is MNHEY and CDR2 SVGAGI. CDR3 length: 16 residues. Deletions cut 0 bases from V and 4 bases from J, with 16 bases between. This TCR came from a woman younger than 30 in good health. The material sequenced was central memory CD4+ T cells from blood. The V call is TRBV6-5, the J call TRBJ2-7; TRBD2 might be the D (6 bases). The CDR3, as DNA: TGTGCCAGCAGTTACTCGAGGAGGGGCCAGGCTTACGAGCAGTACTTC. Residues: CASSYSRRGQAYEQYF.